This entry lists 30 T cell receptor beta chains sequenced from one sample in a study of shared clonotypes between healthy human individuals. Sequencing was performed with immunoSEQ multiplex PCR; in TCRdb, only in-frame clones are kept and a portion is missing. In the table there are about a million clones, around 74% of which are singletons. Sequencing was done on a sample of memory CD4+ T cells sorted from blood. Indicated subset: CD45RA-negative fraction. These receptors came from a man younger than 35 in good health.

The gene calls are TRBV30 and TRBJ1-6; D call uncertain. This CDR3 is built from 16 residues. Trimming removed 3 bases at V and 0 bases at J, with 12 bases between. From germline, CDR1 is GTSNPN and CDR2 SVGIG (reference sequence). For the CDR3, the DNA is TGTGCCTGGAGATGGACCCCAAGCTCCTATAATTCACCCCTCCACTTT. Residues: CAWRWTPSSYNSPLHF.

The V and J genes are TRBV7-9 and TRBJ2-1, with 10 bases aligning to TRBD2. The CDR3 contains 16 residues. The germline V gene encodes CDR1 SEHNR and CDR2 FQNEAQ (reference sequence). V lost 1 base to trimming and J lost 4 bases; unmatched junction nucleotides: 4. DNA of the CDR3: TGTGCCAGCAGCTTAGGGATTAGCGGGGGGTACAATGAGCAGTTCTTC. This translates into CASSLGISGGYNEQFF.

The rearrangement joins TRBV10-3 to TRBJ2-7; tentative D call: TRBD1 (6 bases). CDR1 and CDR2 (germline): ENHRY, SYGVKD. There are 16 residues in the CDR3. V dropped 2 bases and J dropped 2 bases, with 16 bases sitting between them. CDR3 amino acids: CAISEGMGASTYEQYF. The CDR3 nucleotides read TGTGCCATCAGTGAGGGGATGGGGGCGTCAACCTACGAGCAGTACTTC.

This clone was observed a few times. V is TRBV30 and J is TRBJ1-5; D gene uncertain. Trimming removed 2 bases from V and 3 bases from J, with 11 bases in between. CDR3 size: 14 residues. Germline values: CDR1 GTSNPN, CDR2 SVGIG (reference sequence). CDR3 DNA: TGTGCCTGGAGTAGTCGGTTAGACAATCAGCCCCAGCATTTT. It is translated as CAWSSRLDNQPQHF.

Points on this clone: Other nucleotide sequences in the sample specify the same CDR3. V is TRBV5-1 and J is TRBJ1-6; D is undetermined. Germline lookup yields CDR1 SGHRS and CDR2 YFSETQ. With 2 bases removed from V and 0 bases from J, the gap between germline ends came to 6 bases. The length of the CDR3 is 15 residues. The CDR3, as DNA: TGCGCCAGCAGCTTAGGGAGCTCCTATAATTCACCCCTCCACTTT. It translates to CASSLGSSYNSPLHF.

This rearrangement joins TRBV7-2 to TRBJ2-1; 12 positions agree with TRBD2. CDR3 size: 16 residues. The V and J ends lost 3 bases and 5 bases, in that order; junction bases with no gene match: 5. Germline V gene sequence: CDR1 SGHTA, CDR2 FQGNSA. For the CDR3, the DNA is TGTGCCAGCAGCTTCCTCGGACTAGCGGGGAACAATGAGCAGTTCTTC. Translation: CASSFLGLAGNNEQFF.

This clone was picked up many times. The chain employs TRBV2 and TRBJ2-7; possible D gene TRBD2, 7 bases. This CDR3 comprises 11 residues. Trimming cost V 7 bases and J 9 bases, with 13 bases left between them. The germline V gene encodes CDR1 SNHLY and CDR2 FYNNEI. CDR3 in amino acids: CASKGEGAQYF. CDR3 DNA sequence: TGTGCCAGCAAGGGGGAGGGAGCGCAGTACTTC.

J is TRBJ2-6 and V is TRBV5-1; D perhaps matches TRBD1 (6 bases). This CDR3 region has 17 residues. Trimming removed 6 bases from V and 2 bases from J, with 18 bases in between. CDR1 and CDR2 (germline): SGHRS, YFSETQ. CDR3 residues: CASTIQGTRAGANVLTF. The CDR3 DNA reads TGCGCCAGCACGATACAGGGTACCCGAGCTGGGGCCAACGTCCTGACTTTC.

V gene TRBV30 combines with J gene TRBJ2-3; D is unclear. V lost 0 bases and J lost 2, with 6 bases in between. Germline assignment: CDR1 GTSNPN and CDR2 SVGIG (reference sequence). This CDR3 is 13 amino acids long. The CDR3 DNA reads TGTGCCTGGAGTGTAGCCATCACAGATACGCAGTATTTT. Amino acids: CAWSVAITDTQYF.

CDR3 residues: CASPGGQVLTTDTQYF. CDR3 nucleotides: TGTGCCAGCCCTGGGGGACAAGTTCTGACCACAGATACGCAGTATTTT. The V and J genes are TRBV7-9 and TRBJ2-3; possibly TRBD1 for D (6 bases). V dropped 8 bases and J dropped 2 bases, with 20 bases sitting between them. Germline-derived CDR1 and CDR2 are SEHNR and FQNEAQ (reference sequence). There are 16 residues in the CDR3.

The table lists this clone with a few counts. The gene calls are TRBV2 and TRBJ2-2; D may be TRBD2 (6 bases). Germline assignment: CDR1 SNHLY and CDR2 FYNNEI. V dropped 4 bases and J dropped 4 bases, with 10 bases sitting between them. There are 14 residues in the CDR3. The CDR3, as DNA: TGTGCCAGCAGTGCTGTGGAGGGCACCGGGGAGCTGTTTTTT. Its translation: CASSAVEGTGELFF. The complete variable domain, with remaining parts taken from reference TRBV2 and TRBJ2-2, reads EPEVTQTPSHQVTQMGQEVILRCVPISNHLYFYWYRQILGQKVEFLVSFYNNEISEKSEIFDDQFSVERPDGSNFTLKIRSTKLEDSAMYFCASSAVEGTGELFFGEGSRLTVL.

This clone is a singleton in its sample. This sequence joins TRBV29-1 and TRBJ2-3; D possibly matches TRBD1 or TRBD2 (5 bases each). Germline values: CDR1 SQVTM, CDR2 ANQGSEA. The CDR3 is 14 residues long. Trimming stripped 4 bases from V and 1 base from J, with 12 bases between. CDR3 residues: CSVGGTEGTDTQYF. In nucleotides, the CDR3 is TGCAGCGTTGGGGGGACCGAGGGCACAGATACGCAGTATTTT.

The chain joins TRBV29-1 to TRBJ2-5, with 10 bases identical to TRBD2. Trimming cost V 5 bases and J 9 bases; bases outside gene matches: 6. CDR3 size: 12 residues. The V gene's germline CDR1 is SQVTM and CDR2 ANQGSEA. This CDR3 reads CSVSSGSGPQYF. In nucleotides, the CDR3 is TGCAGCGTTTCTAGCGGGAGTGGTCCCCAGTACTTC.

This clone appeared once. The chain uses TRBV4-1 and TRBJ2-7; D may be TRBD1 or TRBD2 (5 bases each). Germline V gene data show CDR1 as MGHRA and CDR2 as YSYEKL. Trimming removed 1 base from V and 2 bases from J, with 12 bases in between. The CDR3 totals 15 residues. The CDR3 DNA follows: TGCGCCAGCAGCCAAGCCGGGACCCAGGCCTACGAGCAGTACTTC. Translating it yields CASSQAGTQAYEQYF.

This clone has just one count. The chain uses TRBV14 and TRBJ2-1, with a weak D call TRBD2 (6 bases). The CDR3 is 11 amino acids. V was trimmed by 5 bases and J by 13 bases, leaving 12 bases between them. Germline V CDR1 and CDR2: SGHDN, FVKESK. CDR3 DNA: TGTGCCAGCAGCTTTCGACTAGTCCAGTTCTTC. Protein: CASSFRLVQFF.

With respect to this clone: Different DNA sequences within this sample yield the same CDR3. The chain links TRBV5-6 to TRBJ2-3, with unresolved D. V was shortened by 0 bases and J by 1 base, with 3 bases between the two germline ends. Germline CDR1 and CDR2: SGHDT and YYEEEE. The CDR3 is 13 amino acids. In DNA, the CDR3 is TGTGCCAGCAGCTTGGTCGGCACAGATACGCAGTATTTT. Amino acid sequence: CASSLVGTDTQYF.

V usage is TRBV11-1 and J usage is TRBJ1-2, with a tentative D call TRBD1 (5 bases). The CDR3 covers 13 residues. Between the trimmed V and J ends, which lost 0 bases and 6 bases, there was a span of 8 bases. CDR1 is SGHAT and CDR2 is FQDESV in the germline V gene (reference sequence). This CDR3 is CASSLAGDHGYTF. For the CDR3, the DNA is TGTGCCAGCAGCTTAGCCGGGGACCATGGCTACACCTTC.

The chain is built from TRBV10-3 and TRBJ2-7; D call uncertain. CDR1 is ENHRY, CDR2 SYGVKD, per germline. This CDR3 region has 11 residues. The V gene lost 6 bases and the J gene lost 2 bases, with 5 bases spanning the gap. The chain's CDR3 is CAIRETYEQYF. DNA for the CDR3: TGTGCCATCAGAGAAACCTACGAGCAGTACTTC.

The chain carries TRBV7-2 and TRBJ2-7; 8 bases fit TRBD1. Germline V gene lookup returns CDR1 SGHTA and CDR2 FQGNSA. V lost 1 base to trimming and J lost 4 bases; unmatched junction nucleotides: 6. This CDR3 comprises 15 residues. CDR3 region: CASSLVADREYEQYF. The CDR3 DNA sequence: TGTGCCAGCAGCTTAGTGGCGGACAGGGAGTACGAGCAGTACTTC.

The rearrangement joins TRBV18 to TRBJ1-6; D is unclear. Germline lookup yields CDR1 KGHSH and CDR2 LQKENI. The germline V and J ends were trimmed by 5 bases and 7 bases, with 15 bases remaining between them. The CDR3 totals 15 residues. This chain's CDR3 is CASSDRRDGNSPLHF. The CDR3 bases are TGTGCCAGCTCAGACCGACGGGATGGGAATTCACCCCTCCACTTT. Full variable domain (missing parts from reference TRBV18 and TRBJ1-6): NAGVMQNPRHLVRRRGQEARLRCSPMKGHSHVYWYRQLPEEGLKFMVYLQKENIIDESGMPKERFSAEFPKEGPSILRIQQVVRGDSAAYFCASSDRRDGNSPLHFGNGTRLTVT.

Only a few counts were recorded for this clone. The CDR3 nucleotides are TGTGCCAGCAGCCTACGTCGGGGCGAGCAGTACTTC. Encoded protein: CASSLRRGEQYF. The chain recombines TRBV6-5 with TRBJ2-5; the D gene is possibly TRBD2 (5 bases). Gene TRBJ2-7 matches the end of the DNA better, so the J call may be wrong. The CDR3 consists of 12 residues. Germline-derived CDR1 and CDR2 are MNHEY and SVGAGI.

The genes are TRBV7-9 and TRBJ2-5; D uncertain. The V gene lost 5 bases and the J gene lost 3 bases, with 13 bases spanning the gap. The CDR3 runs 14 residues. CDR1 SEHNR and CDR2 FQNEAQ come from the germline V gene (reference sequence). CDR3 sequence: CASSAHTGEETQYF. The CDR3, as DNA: TGTGCCAGCAGCGCACACACCGGTGAAGAGACCCAGTACTTC.

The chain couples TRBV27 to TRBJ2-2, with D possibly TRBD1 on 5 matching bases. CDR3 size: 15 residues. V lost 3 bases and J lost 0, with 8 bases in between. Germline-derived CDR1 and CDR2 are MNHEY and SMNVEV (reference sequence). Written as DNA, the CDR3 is TGTGCCAGCAGTTTGGGCAGGGCGAACACCGGGGAGCTGTTTTTT. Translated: CASSLGRANTGELFF.

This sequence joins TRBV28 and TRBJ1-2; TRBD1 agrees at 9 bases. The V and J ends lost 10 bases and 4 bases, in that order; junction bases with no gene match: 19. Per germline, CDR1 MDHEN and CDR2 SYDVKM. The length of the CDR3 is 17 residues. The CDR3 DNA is TGTGCCATTCCGGGAGGGACAGGGAGGTTCGCGCGCTATGGCTACACCTTC. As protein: CAIPGGTGRFARYGYTF.

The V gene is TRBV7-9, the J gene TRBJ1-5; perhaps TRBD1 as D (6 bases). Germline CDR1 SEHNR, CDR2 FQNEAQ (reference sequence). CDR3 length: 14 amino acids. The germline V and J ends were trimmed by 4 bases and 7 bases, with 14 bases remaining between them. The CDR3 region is CASSYGQTGQPQHF. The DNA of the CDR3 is TGTGCCAGCAGCTACGGACAGACGGGGCAGCCCCAGCATTTT.

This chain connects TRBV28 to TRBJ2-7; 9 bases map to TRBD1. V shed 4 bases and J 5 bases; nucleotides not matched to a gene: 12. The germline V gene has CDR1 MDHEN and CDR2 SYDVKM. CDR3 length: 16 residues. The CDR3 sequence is CASSSPGQGNLNEQYF. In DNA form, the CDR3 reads TGTGCCAGCAGTTCACCGGGACAGGGAAATCTGAACGAGCAGTACTTC.

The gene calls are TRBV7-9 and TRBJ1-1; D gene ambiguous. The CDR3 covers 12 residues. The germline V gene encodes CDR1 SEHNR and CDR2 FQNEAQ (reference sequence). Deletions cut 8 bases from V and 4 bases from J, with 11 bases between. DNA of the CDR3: TGTGCCAGCGTCAACTCGGTCACTGAAGCTTTCTTT. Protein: CASVNSVTEAFF.

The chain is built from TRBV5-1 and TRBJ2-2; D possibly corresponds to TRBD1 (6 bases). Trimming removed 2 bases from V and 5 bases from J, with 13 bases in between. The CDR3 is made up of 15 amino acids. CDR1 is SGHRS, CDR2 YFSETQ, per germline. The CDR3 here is CASSFQTGSTGELFF. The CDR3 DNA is TGCGCCAGCAGCTTCCAAACAGGGTCAACCGGGGAGCTGTTTTTT.

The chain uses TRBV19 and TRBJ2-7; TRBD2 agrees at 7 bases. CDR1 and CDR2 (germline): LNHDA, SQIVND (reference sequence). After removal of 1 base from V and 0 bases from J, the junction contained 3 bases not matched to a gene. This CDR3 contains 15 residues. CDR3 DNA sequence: TGTGCCAGTAGTATAGCAGCGGGGACCTCCTACGAGCAGTACTTC. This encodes CASSIAAGTSYEQYF.

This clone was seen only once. The CDR3 nucleotides are TGTGCCAGCAGCCAGCAACCAAGAGGTTATAATTCACCCCTCCACTTT. This translates into CASSQQPRGYNSPLHF. The genes are TRBV5-4 and TRBJ1-6; no reliable D call. Looked up from germline, CDR1 is SGHNT and CDR2 is YYREEE (reference sequence). The CDR3 has 16 residues. The V end lost 4 bases, the J end lost 4 bases, and 15 bases lay between the germline ends.